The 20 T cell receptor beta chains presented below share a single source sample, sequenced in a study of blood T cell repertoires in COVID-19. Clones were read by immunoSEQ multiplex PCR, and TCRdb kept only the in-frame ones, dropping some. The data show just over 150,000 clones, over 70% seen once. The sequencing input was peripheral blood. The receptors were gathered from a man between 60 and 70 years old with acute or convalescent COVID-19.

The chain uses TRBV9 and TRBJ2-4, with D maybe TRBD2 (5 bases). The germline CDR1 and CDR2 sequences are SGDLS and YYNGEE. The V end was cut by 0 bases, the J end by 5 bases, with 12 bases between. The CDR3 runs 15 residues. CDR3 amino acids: CASSVEVAPENIQYF. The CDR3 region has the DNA TGTGCCAGCAGCGTAGAGGTAGCGCCGGAAAACATTCAGTACTTC.

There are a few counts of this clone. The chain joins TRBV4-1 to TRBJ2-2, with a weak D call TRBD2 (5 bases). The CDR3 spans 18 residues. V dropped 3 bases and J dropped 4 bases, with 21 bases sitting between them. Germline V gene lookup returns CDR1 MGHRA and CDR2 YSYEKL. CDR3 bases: TGCGCCAGCAGCCAGGGGTGGGTGGGAGCACGCGGCACCGGGGAGCTGTTTTTT. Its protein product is CASSQGWVGARGTGELFF.

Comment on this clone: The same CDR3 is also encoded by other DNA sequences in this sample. CDR3 nucleotide sequence: TGCGCCAGCAGCTTGGGGCAGGGTAATGAAAAACTGTTTTTT. It specifies CASSLGQGNEKLFF. This chain joins TRBV5-1 and TRBJ1-4, with D possibly matching TRBD1 (5 bases). The ends were cut back, 0 bases at V and 4 bases at J, with 7 bases in the middle. Germline CDR1 reads SGHRS; CDR2 reads YFSETQ. The CDR3 loop spans 14 amino acids.

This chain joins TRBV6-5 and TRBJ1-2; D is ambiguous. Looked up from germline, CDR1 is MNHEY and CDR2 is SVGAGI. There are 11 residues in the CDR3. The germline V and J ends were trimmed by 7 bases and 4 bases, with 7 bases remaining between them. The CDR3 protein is CASTAGYGYTF. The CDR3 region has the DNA TGTGCCAGCACCGCCGGCTATGGCTACACCTTC.

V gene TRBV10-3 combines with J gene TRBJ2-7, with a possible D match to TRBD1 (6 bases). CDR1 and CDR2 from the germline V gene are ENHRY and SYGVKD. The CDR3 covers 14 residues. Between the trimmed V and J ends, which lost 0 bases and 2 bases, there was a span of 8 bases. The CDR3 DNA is TGTGCCATCAGTGAGTCGACAGGCCCCTACGAGCAGTACTTC. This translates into CAISESTGPYEQYF.

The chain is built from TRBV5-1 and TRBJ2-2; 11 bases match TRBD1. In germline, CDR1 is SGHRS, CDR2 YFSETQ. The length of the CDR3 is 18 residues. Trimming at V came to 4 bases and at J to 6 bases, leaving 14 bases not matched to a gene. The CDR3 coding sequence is TGCGCCAGCAGCCCCGGGACAGGGGGGACGGCGGGAGCCGGGGAGCTGTTTTTT. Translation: CASSPGTGGTAGAGELFF.

The CDR3 sequence: CASSLQGSGGPDTQYF. As DNA, the CDR3 is TGCGCCAGCAGCTTGCAGGGTAGCGGGGGGCCAGATACGCAGTATTTT. This chain uses TRBV5-1 with TRBJ2-3; 10 bases line up with TRBD2. CDR1 SGHRS and CDR2 YFSETQ come from the germline V gene. The trim removed 1 base at V and 4 bases at J, leaving 6 bases unmatched. The CDR3 has 16 residues.

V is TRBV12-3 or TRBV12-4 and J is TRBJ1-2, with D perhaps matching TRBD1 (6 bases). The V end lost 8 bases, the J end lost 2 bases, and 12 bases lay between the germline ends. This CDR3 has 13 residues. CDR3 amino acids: CASVGQGNYGYTF. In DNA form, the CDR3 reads TGTGCCAGCGTGGGGCAGGGGAACTATGGCTACACCTTC.

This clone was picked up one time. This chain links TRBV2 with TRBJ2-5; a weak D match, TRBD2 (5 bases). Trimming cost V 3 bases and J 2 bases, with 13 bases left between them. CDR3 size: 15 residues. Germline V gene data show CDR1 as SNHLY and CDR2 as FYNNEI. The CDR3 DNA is TGTGCCAGCAGTGAGTGGACGGGGAGACAAGAGACCCAGTACTTC. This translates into CASSEWTGRQETQYF.

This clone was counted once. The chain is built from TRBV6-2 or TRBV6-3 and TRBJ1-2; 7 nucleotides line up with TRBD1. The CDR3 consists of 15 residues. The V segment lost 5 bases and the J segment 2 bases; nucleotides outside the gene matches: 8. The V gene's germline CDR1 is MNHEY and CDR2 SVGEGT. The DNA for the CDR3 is TGTGCCAGCAGTGGGGGAGACAGGGCGAACTATGGCTACACCTTC. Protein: CASSGGDRANYGYTF.

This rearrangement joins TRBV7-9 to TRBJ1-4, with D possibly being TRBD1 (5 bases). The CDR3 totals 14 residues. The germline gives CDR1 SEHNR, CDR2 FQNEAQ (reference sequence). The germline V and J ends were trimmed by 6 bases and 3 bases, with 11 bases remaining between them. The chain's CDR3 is CASSGGGSNEKLFF. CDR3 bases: TGTGCCAGCAGTGGCGGGGGATCTAATGAAAAACTGTTTTTT.

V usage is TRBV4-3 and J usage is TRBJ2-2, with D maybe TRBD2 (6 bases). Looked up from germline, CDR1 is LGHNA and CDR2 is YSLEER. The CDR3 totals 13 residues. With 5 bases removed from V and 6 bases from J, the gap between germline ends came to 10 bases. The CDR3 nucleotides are TGCGCCAGCAGCTGGAGGGGTCCCGGGGAGCTGTTTTTT. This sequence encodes CASSWRGPGELFF.

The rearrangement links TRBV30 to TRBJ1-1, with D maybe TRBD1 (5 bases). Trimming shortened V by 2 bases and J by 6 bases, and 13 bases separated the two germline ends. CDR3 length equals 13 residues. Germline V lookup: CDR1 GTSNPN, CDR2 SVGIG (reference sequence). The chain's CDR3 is CAWSQGLWPEAFF. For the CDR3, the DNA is TGTGCCTGGAGTCAGGGTCTATGGCCTGAAGCTTTCTTT.

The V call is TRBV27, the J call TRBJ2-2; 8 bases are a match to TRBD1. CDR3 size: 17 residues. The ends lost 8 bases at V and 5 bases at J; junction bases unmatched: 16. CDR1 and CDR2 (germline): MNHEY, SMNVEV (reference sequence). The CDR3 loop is CASRRPSTGAKTGELFF. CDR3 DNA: TGTGCCAGCCGCAGACCCTCGACAGGGGCCAAGACCGGGGAGCTGTTTTTT.

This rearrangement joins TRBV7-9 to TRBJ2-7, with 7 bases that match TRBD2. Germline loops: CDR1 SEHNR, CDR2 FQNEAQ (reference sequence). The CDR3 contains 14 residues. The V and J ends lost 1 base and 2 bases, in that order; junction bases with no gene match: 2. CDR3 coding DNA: TGTGCCAGCAGCTTAGGGCGGGGGACCTACGAGCAGTACTTC. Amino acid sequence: CASSLGRGTYEQYF.

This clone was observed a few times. CDR3 region: CASSLLRTGVRTEAFF. The CDR3 nucleotides are TGTGCCAGCAGCTTATTGAGGACAGGGGTTCGCACTGAAGCTTTCTTT. This chain links TRBV13 with TRBJ1-1, with 9 bases aligning to TRBD1. With V trimmed by 2 bases and J by 4 bases, 8 bases remained unmatched. Looked up from germline, CDR1 is PRHDT and CDR2 is FYEKMQ (reference sequence). This CDR3 spans 16 amino acids.

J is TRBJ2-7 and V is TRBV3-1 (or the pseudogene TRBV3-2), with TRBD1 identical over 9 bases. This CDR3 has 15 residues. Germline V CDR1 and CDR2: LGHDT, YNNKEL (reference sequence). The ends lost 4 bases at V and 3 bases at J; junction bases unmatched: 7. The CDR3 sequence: CASSLSGQGYYEQYF. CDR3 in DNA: TGTGCCAGCAGCCTTTCCGGACAGGGGTACTACGAGCAGTACTTC.

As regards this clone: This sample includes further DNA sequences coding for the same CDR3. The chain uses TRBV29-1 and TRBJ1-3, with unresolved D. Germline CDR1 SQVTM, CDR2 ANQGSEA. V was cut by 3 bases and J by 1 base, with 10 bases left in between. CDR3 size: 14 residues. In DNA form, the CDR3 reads TGCAGCGTTGAGCCTGGAGGGTCTGGAAACACCATATATTTT. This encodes CSVEPGGSGNTIYF. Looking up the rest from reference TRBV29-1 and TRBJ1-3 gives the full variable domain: SAVISQKPSRDICQRGTSLTIQCQVDSQVTMMFWYRQQPGQSLTLIATANQGSEATYESGFVIDKFPISRPNLTFSTLTVSNMSPEDSSIYLCSVEPGGSGNTIYFGEGSWLTVV.

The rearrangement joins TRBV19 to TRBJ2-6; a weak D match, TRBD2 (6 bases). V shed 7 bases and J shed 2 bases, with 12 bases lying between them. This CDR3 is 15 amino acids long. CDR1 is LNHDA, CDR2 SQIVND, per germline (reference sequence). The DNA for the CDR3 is TGTGCCAGTACCCCCTGGGAGGCTGGGGCCAACGTCCTGACTTTC. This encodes CASTPWEAGANVLTF.

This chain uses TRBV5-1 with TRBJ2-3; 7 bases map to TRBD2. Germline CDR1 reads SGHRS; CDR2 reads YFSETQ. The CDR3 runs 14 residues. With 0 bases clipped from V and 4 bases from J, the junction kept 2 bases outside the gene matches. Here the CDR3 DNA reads TGCGCCAGCAGCTTGGGTGGGGGGGCAGATACGCAGTATTTT. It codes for CASSLGGGADTQYF.